Here is one T cell receptor (beta chain) with its context. Its target is not known. 13 Jbeta primers and 60 Vbeta primers were used for the PCR. The assay was immunoSEQ multiplex PCR, and TCRdb's table has in-frame clones only and misses some. The sample consists of a few hundred thousand clones, over 90% of them appearing once. The V segment lost 5 bases and the J segment 6 bases; nucleotides outside the gene matches: 3. Germline V lookup: CDR1 SSHAT, CDR2 FNYEAQ (reference sequence). The length of the CDR3 is 14 residues. This sample stems from a study of cytomegalovirus exposure and HLA in healthy donors. Study-level results: The study assumed roughly uniform donor sequencing depth for presence/absence analyses.

The TCR comes from a girl aged 2 to 9 in good health and CMV-seronegative. The chain carries TRBV7-7 and TRBJ1-4, with 10 bases lining up with TRBD1. The sequencing sample was made of PBMCs. For the CDR3, the DNA is TGTGCCAGCAGCCTCGGGACAGGGGATGAAAAACTGTTTTTT. Its protein product is CASSLGTGDEKLFF.